Described below is a single TCR beta chain sequence and its context. Which antigen it targets is not known. The input lacks base qualities; no much larger clone sits a single base away. The sample is drawn from a study of blood T cell repertoires in COVID-19 (dated by TCRdb to 2019 to 2021). Regarding the complete study: Samples covering the acute and convalescent phases of COVID-19 were provided by collaborators in the United States, Italy and Spain. The prospective study material was composed of cDNA or gDNA derived from T cells, B-cell-depleted T cells, or PBMCs. Deeply sampled blood TCRbeta repertoires from subjects exposed to, actively infected with, or recovered from COVID-19 were included in the dataset. The repertoires were released in a freely available public database meant as a resource for research on the immune response to SARS-CoV-2. The samples were drawn from two sources: the first 160 participants of the ongoing ImmuneRACE study, and over 950 subjects contributed by 6 global collaborators. A de-identified subject ID, COVID-19 status, age in years and sex were almost always included in the sample metadata. Where available, HLA class I and class II types were obtained from metadata supplied by the sample provider rather than from assay-based typing.

CDR1 and CDR2, looked up from the germline V gene, are SGHDT and YYEEEE. Relative to germline, V is 1 base shorter and J is 5 bases shorter, with 15 bases between their ends. The CDR3 covers 15 residues, taking in both the cysteine and the phenylalanine. Only the CDR3 portion is preserved as DNA: 45 bases, with reading frame beginning at the first base. General findings and caveats noted by the study authors: The quantity of clinical and demographic metadata differed by source and by participant and was supplied without curation.

One collaborating source in Seattle enrolled patients during active infection and followed them longitudinally through the course of disease. Whole blood was collected in K2EDTA tubes by collaborating institutions according to the institutions' own protocols. Collaborator samples were shipped for TCRbeta analysis as frozen whole blood, isolated PBMCs, or DNA extracted from either sample type. The immunoSEQ Assay, a bias-controlled multiplex PCR, was used to amplify TCRbeta CDR3 regions from genomic DNA. Processing in the source paper ran as follows. Within the assay, amplification of reference gene primers was used to estimate how many nucleated cells each sample contained. To quantify the absolute abundance of each unique TCRbeta CDR3 rearrangement, sequence reads were collapsed and filtered. For each sample, productive Simpson clonality was calculated by taking the square root of Simpson's diversity index across productive rearrangements. The table was pulled from immuneACCESS by TCRdb, which kept in-frame rearrangements only. Such tables lose some clones; where checked, under half of the loss comes from unresolved V genes, and the rest has no known cause. The D gene and trimming were derived from the DNA, and the V and J assignments and clone size from that table. Present in this sample are roughly 350,000 clones, roughly 90% of which were seen just once. The ten largest clones add up to roughly 6.6% of the sample.

This chain is built from TRBV5-6 and TRBJ1-2; confidence is insufficient to name the D gene. The material sequenced was peripheral blood. The sequence came from a woman in her seventies with COVID-19, enrolled during active disease. The encoded CDR3 is CASSLKQSPLYGYTF. DNA sequence: TGTGCCAGCAGCTTGAAACAGTCCCCACTTTATGGCTACACCTTC.